One sample yielded the 25 T cell receptor beta chains listed below, sequenced in a study of blood T cell repertoires in COVID-19. Sequenced by immunoSEQ multiplex PCR; TCRdb stores in-frame clones only, minus some. Among over 200,000 clones, about 80% were seen once, and the ten largest hold 4.4%. Material: peripheral blood. The source of these receptors is a man aged 50 to 59 with active or convalescent COVID-19.

The rearrangement joins TRBV6-5 to TRBJ2-2; D is possibly TRBD1 (5 bases). The ends were cut back, 0 bases at V and 7 bases at J, with 12 bases in the middle. Germline V gene lookup returns CDR1 MNHEY and CDR2 SVGAGI. The CDR3 is 15 amino acids. For the CDR3, the DNA is TGTGCCAGCAGTTACTCGGGGCTTTGGAACGGGGAGCTGTTTTTT. This sequence encodes CASSYSGLWNGELFF.

The chain carries TRBV7-9 and TRBJ2-3; 13 positions agree with TRBD2. This CDR3 is 19 amino acids long. Trimming removed 3 bases from V and 0 bases from J; junction bases left unmatched: 9. In germline, CDR1 is SEHNR, CDR2 FQNEAQ (reference sequence). CDR3 coding DNA: TGTGCCAGCAGCTTGCGGACTAGCGGGGGAGCAATTAGCACAGATACGCAGTATTTT. This encodes CASSLRTSGGAISTDTQYF.

This chain connects TRBV15 to TRBJ1-5; D is unresolved. V lost 1 base and J 4 bases, leaving 8 bases between the germline ends. Germline lookup yields CDR1 LNHNV and CDR2 YYDKDF (reference sequence). There are 14 residues in the CDR3. The CDR3 reads CATSRVVVNQPQHF. The CDR3 DNA reads as TGTGCCACCAGCAGAGTGGTAGTTAATCAGCCCCAGCATTTT.

The chain carries TRBV11-2 and TRBJ2-1, with 10 positions matching TRBD2. The junction had 12 bases not matched to a gene; V was cut back by 0 bases and J by 7 bases. The germline V gene has CDR1 SGHAT and CDR2 FQNNGV. The CDR3 extends over 18 amino acids. This CDR3 is CASSLDGLAGAIYNEQFF. CDR3 nucleotide sequence: TGTGCCAGCAGCTTAGATGGGCTAGCGGGGGCGATCTATAATGAGCAGTTCTTC. Drawing the rest from reference TRBV11-2 and TRBJ2-1, the complete variable domain is EAGVAQSPRYKIIEKRQSVAFWCNPISGHATLYWYQQILGQGPKLLIQFQNNGVVDDSQLPKDRFSAERLKGVDSTLKIQPAKLEDSAVYLCASSLDGLAGAIYNEQFFGPGTRLTVL.

V usage is TRBV28 and J usage is TRBJ1-5; unclear D gene. Germline-derived CDR1 and CDR2 are MDHEN and SYDVKM. The CDR3 covers 12 residues. The V gene lost 6 bases and the J gene lost 4 bases, with 7 bases spanning the gap. The CDR3 here is CASSGGNQPQHF. The CDR3 DNA sequence: TGTGCCAGCAGCGGAGGTAATCAGCCCCAGCATTTT.

The rearrangement joins TRBV29-1 to TRBJ2-3, with D tentatively TRBD1 (7 bases). Germline V lookup: CDR1 SQVTM, CDR2 ANQGSEA. V lost 1 base and J 2 bases, leaving 13 bases between the germline ends. The CDR3 has 15 amino acids. The CDR3 DNA sequence: TGCAGCGTTGAAGGAGGACAGGACTACACAGATACGCAGTATTTT. Protein: CSVEGGQDYTDTQYF.

V usage is TRBV5-6 and J usage is TRBJ2-7; D remains unclear. The CDR3 is 13 amino acids. V lost 1 base to trimming and J lost 2 bases, with 7 bases between them. CDR1 and CDR2 (germline): SGHDT, YYEEEE. The CDR3 DNA reads as TGTGCCAGCAGCTTGAACGTAGCCTACGAGCAGTACTTC. Amino acids: CASSLNVAYEQYF.

The chain is built from TRBV19 and TRBJ1-1; TRBD1 matches at 7 bases. Losses at the gene ends were 5 bases for V and 0 bases for J; bases not matched to a gene: 9. The CDR3 is made up of 16 amino acids. CDR1 and CDR2 (germline): LNHDA, SQIVND (reference sequence). DNA of the CDR3: TGTGCCAGTAGTGAGGGACAGAGCCTCATGAACACTGAAGCTTTCTTT. This codes for CASSEGQSLMNTEAFF.

The J gene is TRBJ2-5, the V gene TRBV6-5; D remains unclear. This CDR3 contains 10 residues. In germline, CDR1 is MNHEY, CDR2 SVGAGI. Trimming removed 10 bases from V and 1 base from J, with 4 bases in between. The CDR3 here is CATLQETQYF. In DNA form, the CDR3 reads TGTGCCACACTCCAAGAGACCCAGTACTTC.

In DNA form, the CDR3 reads TGTGCCAGCAGCCAAATCGTTCGCGGCTATGGCTACACCTTC. Amino acids: CASSQIVRGYGYTF. The chain links TRBV7-9 to TRBJ1-2, with D unclear. This CDR3 region has 14 residues. V lost 5 bases and J lost 4, with 14 bases in between. CDR1 is SEHNR and CDR2 is FQNEAQ in the germline V gene (reference sequence).

This rearrangement joins TRBV7-3 to TRBJ2-3; D gene uncertain. The V end lost 2 bases, the J end lost 3 bases, and 12 bases lay between the germline ends. The CDR3 length is 15 residues. CDR1 is SGHTA, CDR2 FQGTGA, per germline. CDR3 residues: CASSLSPGRTDTQYF. As DNA, the CDR3 is TGTGCCAGCAGCTTATCGCCAGGAAGGACAGATACGCAGTATTTT.

This sequence joins TRBV10-3 and TRBJ2-3, with 8 bases lining up with TRBD1. The germline V gene encodes CDR1 ENHRY and CDR2 SYGVKD. This CDR3 contains 15 residues. The ends lost 7 bases at V and 0 bases at J; junction bases unmatched: 6. The CDR3 DNA reads TGTGCCATCACCCAACAGGGGGTTAGCACAGATACGCAGTATTTT. This sequence encodes CAITQQGVSTDTQYF.

Here the CDR3 DNA reads TGCAGCGTCCTCGGGGGAGGGTCGGGCGAGCAGTACTTC. This codes for CSVLGGGSGEQYF. The rearrangement links TRBV29-1 to TRBJ2-7; 7 nucleotides align to TRBD2. From germline, CDR1 is SQVTM and CDR2 ANQGSEA. The CDR3 consists of 13 residues. With V trimmed by 6 bases and J by 6 bases, 11 bases remained unmatched.

The rearrangement joins TRBV5-5 to TRBJ2-1, with 11 bases that match TRBD1. Losses at the gene ends were 3 bases for V and 2 bases for J; bases not matched to a gene: 4. The CDR3 has 16 residues. CDR1 is SGHKS, CDR2 YYEKEE, per germline (reference sequence). Written as DNA, the CDR3 is TGTGCCAGCAGCTGGGGGACAGGGGGGACCTACAATGAGCAGTTCTTC. Protein product: CASSWGTGGTYNEQFF.

This clone was detected only once. V is TRBV3-1 (or the pseudogene TRBV3-2) and J is TRBJ2-7; TRBD1 matches at 10 bases. The V gene end was trimmed by 1 base and the J gene end by 5 bases; junction bases not matched to a gene: 5. This CDR3 is built from 15 residues. Germline values: CDR1 LGHDT, CDR2 YNNKEL (reference sequence). CDR3 sequence reads: CASSQGGTGAHEQYF. The CDR3 coding sequence is TGTGCCAGCAGCCAAGGAGGGACAGGGGCCCACGAGCAGTACTTC.

The gene calls are TRBV29-1 and TRBJ1-1, with 11 bases lining up with TRBD1. The J segment lost 3 bases and the V segment lost 6 bases, leaving 3 bases of the junction unmatched. There are 13 residues in the CDR3. The germline V gene encodes CDR1 SQVTM and CDR2 ANQGSEA. The CDR3, as DNA: TGCAGCGTGAGGACAGGGGGCTACACTGAAGCTTTCTTT. This sequence encodes CSVRTGGYTEAFF. The full variable domain, in which reference TRBV29-1 and TRBJ1-1 provide the parts outside the CDR3, is SAVISQKPSRDICQRGTSLTIQCQVDSQVTMMFWYRQQPGQSLTLIATANQGSEATYESGFVIDKFPISRPNLTFSTLTVSNMSPEDSSIYLCSVRTGGYTEAFFGQGTRLTVV.

The rearrangement joins TRBV28 to TRBJ2-1; 8 positions match TRBD1. In germline, CDR1 is MDHEN, CDR2 SYDVKM. V was clipped by 7 bases and J by 2 bases; unmatched bases: 4. The CDR3 totals 14 residues. CDR3 in DNA: TGTGCCAGCAAAACAGGGGGGCCCTACAATGAGCAGTTCTTC. Protein: CASKTGGPYNEQFF.

The chain combines TRBV9 with TRBJ2-3; TRBD1 might be the D (6 bases). CDR1 is SGDLS and CDR2 is YYNGEE in the germline V gene. Deletions cut 0 bases from V and 1 base from J, with 9 bases between. The CDR3 extends over 15 amino acids. Here the CDR3 reads CASSVEKGGTDTQYF. Written as DNA, the CDR3 is TGTGCCAGCAGCGTAGAAAAGGGGGGCACAGATACGCAGTATTTT.

The chain recombines TRBV6-6 with TRBJ1-2; D is perhaps TRBD1 (5 bases). CDR3 size: 15 residues. The ends were cut back, 2 bases at V and 6 bases at J, with 16 bases in the middle. Germline CDR1 MNHNY, CDR2 SVGAGI (reference sequence). CDR3 sequence: CASSYLRPGVDGYTF. The CDR3 region has the DNA TGTGCCAGCAGTTACCTCCGGCCGGGGGTAGATGGCTACACCTTC.

The CDR3 protein is CASSQVLGMRNTEAFF. The CDR3 DNA reads as TGTGCCAGCAGCCAAGTTCTAGGAATGAGGAACACTGAAGCTTTCTTT. The chain uses TRBV3-1 (or the pseudogene TRBV3-2) and TRBJ1-1; D unresolved. Trimming took off 1 base at V and 1 base at J, with 13 bases between the two ends. CDR1 LGHDT and CDR2 YNNKEL come from the germline V gene (reference sequence). The CDR3 extends over 16 amino acids.

The chain uses TRBV5-1 and TRBJ1-1; 10 bases agree with TRBD1. Germline V CDR1 and CDR2: SGHRS, YFSETQ. CDR3 length: 16 amino acids. Trimming at V came to 4 bases and at J to 3 bases, leaving 9 bases not matched to a gene. CDR3 sequence (DNA): TGCGCCAGCAGCCCTGGGACAGGGGTTGTGGACACTGAAGCTTTCTTT. This codes for CASSPGTGVVDTEAFF. Filled out from reference TRBV5-1 and TRBJ1-1, the complete variable domain reads KAGVTQTPRYLIKTRGQQVTLSCSPISGHRSVSWYQQTPGQGLQFLFEYFSETQRNKGNFPGRFSGRQFSNSRSEMNVSTLELGDSALYLCASSPGTGVVDTEAFFGQGTRLTVV.

CDR3 region: CASSLDGTASGNTIYF. The CDR3 bases are TGCGCCAGCAGCTTGGACGGGACAGCCTCTGGAAACACCATATATTTT. The chain couples TRBV5-1 to TRBJ1-3; 7 nucleotides line up with TRBD1. Trimming took 0 bases from V and 0 from J; bases not matched to a gene: 3. CDR1 and CDR2 (germline): SGHRS, YFSETQ. The CDR3 runs to 16 residues.

The V and J genes are TRBV13 and TRBJ1-4, with 7 nucleotides matching TRBD1. Per germline, CDR1 PRHDT and CDR2 FYEKMQ (reference sequence). Trimming at V came to 3 bases and at J to 13 bases, leaving 14 bases not matched to a gene. The length of the CDR3 is 15 residues. The CDR3 reads CASSFSGTAVKRLFF. For the CDR3, the DNA is TGTGCCAGCAGCTTCTCAGGGACAGCAGTGAAAAGACTGTTTTTT.

A remark on this clone: Other DNA variants within this sample encode the same CDR3. The J gene is TRBJ1-1, the V gene TRBV3-1 (or the pseudogene TRBV3-2); TRBD1 matches 10 bases. This CDR3 has 14 amino acids. Looked up from germline, CDR1 is LGHDT and CDR2 is YNNKEL (reference sequence). V was clipped by 4 bases and J by 5 bases; unmatched bases: 4. In nucleotides, the CDR3 is TGTGCCAGCAGCCTAGGACAGGGGGGGACTGAAGCTTTCTTT. Protein: CASSLGQGGTEAFF.

The chain employs TRBV19 and TRBJ2-3; TRBD1 matches at 7 bases. The CDR3 runs to 15 residues. Germline values: CDR1 LNHDA, CDR2 SQIVND (reference sequence). With V trimmed by 7 bases and J by 5 bases, 12 bases remained unmatched. CDR3 sequence: CASTPGGREGDTQYF. CDR3 in DNA: TGTGCCAGTACCCCAGGGGGACGGGAAGGAGATACGCAGTATTTT.